This T cell receptor (beta chain) was observed in a study of beta chain features in type 1 diabetes (dated by TCRdb to 2017 to 2018). At the level of the whole study: Mean age, gender distribution, total cell number and subset yield did not differ between patients and healthy donors. Naive and central memory subsets were obtained from all 30 or so donors, but regulatory and stem cell-like memory subsets were isolated from only 8 patients and 8 healthy donors. A total of about 110 million sorted cells were examined across all samples, and the number of cells per subset was strongly correlated with RNA yield. In the study, recently diagnosed type 1 diabetes patients and matched healthy donors were compared on the TCRB repertoires of their sorted circulating CD4+ T cell subsets. General conclusions and limits of the study: The naive, central memory and regulatory TCRB repertoires appeared to resemble one another more closely among patients than among healthy donors. PCR may preferentially amplify shorter templates, but because patient and control samples were amplified and corrected together, any resulting skew would affect both groups equally. Only small numbers of individuals were included in the HLA sub-analyses, which left unresolved whether HLA type had any influence on TCRB rearrangement. In all four CD4+ subsets, TCRB CDR3 length was moderately but significantly shorter in type 1 diabetes patients. At VDJ recombination sites, patients with type 1 diabetes made fewer insertions and deleted more nucleotides, a pattern implying thymic rearrangement abnormalities. Because cDNA rather than genomic DNA was sequenced, highly expressing activated cells could have been over-represented, although no difference in activation and CD3 levels was found between groups.

Each donor gave one peripheral blood draw, averaging roughly 0.11 L, which was collected into heparinised tubes. Naive, central memory, regulatory and stem cell-like memory CD4+ T cells were sorted on a BD FACSAria II using a panel including CD45RO, CCR7, CD25, CD127, CD95 and CD27. All sorted populations exceeded 98% purity. PBMCs were isolated immediately by Lymphoprep density gradient centrifugation and stained directly without culture. So that batch effects would be minimized, each experiment stained and sorted samples in pairs, pairing one healthy donor with one patient. This clone has a handful of counts. This clone's antigen is unknown. No clone much larger than this one lies a single base away; base qualities are absent. The entire isolated RNA was reverse transcribed using the High Capacity cDNA Reverse Transcription Kit, and thus expressed TCRB transcripts were sequenced. Naive, central memory and regulatory T cell samples underwent deep immunoSEQ sequencing, averaging around 3.9 million total reads per sample. After sorted cells were lysed in RLT buffer, RNA was extracted with DNase-treated RNeasy Micro or Mini kits, with the choice depending on cell number. To prevent cross-contamination, every cell subset was processed on its own, while patient and healthy donor samples were processed together. TCRB sequences were amplified from cDNA with the immunoSEQ multiplex PCR, producing 87-bp fragments spanning the CDR3 region. Amplicons were sequenced on the Illumina HiSeq platform. The published analysis was carried out like this. PCR bias was computationally corrected using synthetic template baselines, reads within Hamming distance 2 were collapsed, and singletons that could not be merged were discarded. Reads were aligned against IMGT so that V, D and J genes, CDR3 length and insertions or deletions at six rearrangement sites could be assigned. Within each subset, clonotype counts were normalized to sorted cell number, after which true diversity and Gini coefficients were computed with the tcR R package. Repertoire sharing was quantified using the overlap coefficient calculated on TCRB nucleotide sequences. Out-of-frame TCRB sequences from naive cells were analyzed to stand in for the pre-selection repertoire. TCRdb re-hosts the immuneACCESS table, in-frame sequences only. Its copies lack some clones; in the studies checked, an unresolved V gene accounts for under half of them, and the cause for the rest is not known. V and J calls and clone size are given by that table; D and trimming were obtained from the DNA. This sample is represented by under 550,000 clones; approximately 10% of them were singletons. The ten largest clones add up to 0.035% to 0.05% of the sample.

Sample: naive CD4+ T cells from blood. The cell subset or site label here, explained by the study, means: true naive CD4+ T cells. This receptor was identified in a woman aged 18-29 years in good health.

The nucleotide sequence reads TGTGCCAGCAGCGTAGCGGGCCCTCCCTTCACTGAAGCTTTCTTT. Translated, it gives CASSVAGPPFTEAFF. The V and J segments used are TRBV9 and TRBJ1-1, with no reliable assignment of the D segment. From a lookup of the germline V gene, CDR1 and CDR2 are SGDLS and YYNGEE. The cysteine opens and the phenylalanine closes a CDR3 of 15 amino acids. The DNA shown is the 45-base CDR3, in frame from base 1. V and J lose 0 bases and 4 bases, and a span of 13 bases separates them.